The clone carrying this T cell receptor (beta chain) came up a few times. Its antigen is currently unknown. Deletions cut 4 bases from V and 11 bases from J, with 14 bases between. The CDR3 length is 12 residues. Germline CDR1 is SGHAT and CDR2 is FQNNGV. The sample originates from a study of identical twins. Notes on the study in general: Fewer insertions characterized abundant cord blood beta clonotypes, whereas memory repertoires showed none.

TCRdb fed the 5' RACE reads into MiXCR, producing one record per CDR3 protein. This table has some 230,000 distinct CDR3 sequences, under 8.5% appearing once. The sample was also linked to a second study, of T cells expressing NK-cell markers. From that report: Seven of the eight sequenced donors were classified as HCMV-seropositive, and one was classified as seronegative. What restricted sorting to alpha-beta TCR T cells in several experiments was an anti-gamma-delta TCR antibody. There were four donors in whom these clonotypes also led the CD3+CD56-NKG2C+ fraction.

The clonotype originates from a young woman in good health. Sample: CD8+ T cells sorted from blood. This chain links TRBV11-2 with TRBJ1-2; D is possibly TRBD1 (6 bases). The CDR3 nucleotides are TGTGCCAGCAGCTCCAACAGGGTCCGGTACACCTTC. This sequence encodes CASSSNRVRYTF.